Listed here is a single T cell receptor (beta chain). Study processing details: Amplification of reference gene primers provided the estimated nucleated cell counts. TCRdb keeps only in-frame clones here, not all; method: immunoSEQ multiplex PCR. D and trimming come from the DNA, and the V and J calls and clone size come from that table. The profile shows approximately 290,000 clones, 70% to 90% of them singletons. The data are from a study of blood T cell repertoires in COVID-19. In the study overall: Acute and convalescent COVID-19 samples came from the United States, Italy and Spain.

The CDR3 runs to 12 residues. The V gene's germline CDR1 is SGHTA and CDR2 FQGTGA. Trimming removed 5 bases at V and 13 bases at J, with 17 bases between. Seattle patient enrollment occurred during active infection, with longitudinal follow-up thereafter. The sequencing input was peripheral blood. The chain recombines TRBV7-3 with TRBJ1-2; a weak D match, TRBD1 (5 bases). This TCR derives from a human donor with COVID-19, enrolled during active disease. The donor label of this sample is uncertain. CDR3 sequence reads: CASSAAGTPSTF. The CDR3, as DNA: TGTGCCAGCAGCGCCGCCGGGACTCCTTCCACCTTC. Supplemented by reference TRBV7-3 and TRBJ1-2, the full variable domain reads GAGVSQTPSNKVTEKGKYVELRCDPISGHTALYWYRQSLGQGPEFLIYFQGTGAADDSGLPNDRFFAVRPEGSVSTLKIQRTERGDSAVYLCASSAAGTPSTFGSGTRLTVV.